Shown below are 6 T cell receptor beta chains from a single sample sequenced in a study of shared clonotypes between healthy human individuals. TCRdb's table, derived via immunoSEQ multiplex PCR, lists solely in-frame clones and lacks some. The sample holds about 480,000 clones, 79% seen once. The sequencing sample was made of PBMCs. The receptors here all came from a woman aged 35 to 49 in good health. Some clones in this sample may be carry-over from other donors' samples.

The V call is TRBV2, the J call TRBJ2-1; 7 bases match TRBD2. This CDR3 comprises 14 residues. Germline loops: CDR1 SNHLY, CDR2 FYNNEI. Losses at the gene ends were 6 bases for V and 5 bases for J; bases not matched to a gene: 7. The CDR3 DNA reads as TGTGCCAGCAGGGACCGGGACTATCACAATGAGCAGTTCTTC. This sequence encodes CASRDRDYHNEQFF.

Of note for this clone: Other DNA sequences in the sample encode the same CDR3. The chain is built from TRBV15 and TRBJ2-1; D is unresolved. There are 13 residues in the CDR3. Trimming pared 0 bases from V and 7 bases from J, leaving 7 bases between. Germline loops: CDR1 LNHNV, CDR2 YYDKDF (reference sequence). The DNA of the CDR3 is TGTGCCACCAGCAGAGATCACGGAAATGAGCAGTTCTTC. Amino acids: CATSRDHGNEQFF.

This clone has just a few counts. The chain joins TRBV19 to TRBJ2-2; D remains unclear. V was trimmed by 2 bases and J by 1 base, leaving 5 bases between them. CDR3 length: 14 amino acids. Germline V lookup: CDR1 LNHDA, CDR2 SQIVND (reference sequence). For the CDR3, the DNA is TGTGCCAGTAGTATAAGGGTGAACACCGGGGAGCTGTTTTTT. Its translation: CASSIRVNTGELFF.

The gene calls are TRBV5-4 and TRBJ2-3; D gene uncertain. With 0 bases removed from V and 0 bases from J, the gap between germline ends came to 14 bases. Germline CDR1 reads SGHNT; CDR2 reads YYREEE (reference sequence). CDR3 length equals 17 residues. The CDR3 here is CASSLDPGARSTDTQYF. The CDR3 DNA is TGTGCCAGCAGCTTGGACCCCGGAGCGAGAAGCACAGATACGCAGTATTTT. Combining the CDR3 with reference TRBV5-4 and TRBJ2-3 gives the whole variable domain ETGVTQSPTHLIKTRGQQVTLRCSSQSGHNTVSWYQQALGQGPQFIFQYYREEENGRGNFPPRFSGLQFPNYSSELNVNALELDDSALYLCASSLDPGARSTDTQYFGPGTRLTVL.

In this sample, this clone turned up once. V usage is TRBV4-2 and J usage is TRBJ1-4; TRBD1 matches 9 bases. CDR1 is LGHNA and CDR2 is YNFKEQ in the germline V gene. The CDR3 length is 16 residues. The junction had 6 bases not matched to a gene; V was cut back by 0 bases and J by 7 bases. In DNA form, the CDR3 reads TGTGCCAGCAGCCAAGATTCCGGGACAGGGAGTGAAAAACTGTTTTTT. Translating it yields CASSQDSGTGSEKLFF.

In DNA form, the CDR3 reads TGTGCCTGGAGGCCGACAGGTTTCTCCTACGAGCAGTACTTC. Translating gives CAWRPTGFSYEQYF. The genes are TRBV30 and TRBJ2-7; D perhaps matches TRBD1 (6 bases). Trimming pared 3 bases from V and 0 bases from J, leaving 12 bases between. This CDR3 spans 14 amino acids. CDR1 is GTSNPN, CDR2 SVGIG, per germline (reference sequence).